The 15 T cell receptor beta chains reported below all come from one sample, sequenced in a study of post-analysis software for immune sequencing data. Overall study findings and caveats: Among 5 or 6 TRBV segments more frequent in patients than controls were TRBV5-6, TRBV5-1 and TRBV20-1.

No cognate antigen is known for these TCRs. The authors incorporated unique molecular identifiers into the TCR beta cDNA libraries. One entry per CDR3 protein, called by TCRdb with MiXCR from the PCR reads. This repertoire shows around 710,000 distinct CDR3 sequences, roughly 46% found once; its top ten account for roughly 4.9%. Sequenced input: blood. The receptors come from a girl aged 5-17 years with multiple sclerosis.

CDR3 DNA: TGCAGTGCTAGGCCGCCCAACAGGGTCCACACCGGGGAGCTGTTTTTT. Its protein product is CSARPPNRVHTGELFF. This rearrangement joins TRBV20-1 to TRBJ2-2; D possibly corresponds to TRBD1 (6 bases). The CDR3 has 16 residues. V was pared by 3 bases and J by 3 bases, with 17 bases between. Looked up from germline, CDR1 is DFQATT and CDR2 is SNEGSKA (reference sequence).

The CDR3 loop is CASRAGLAVQETQYF. The CDR3 region has the DNA TGTGCCAGCAGGGCGGGACTAGCGGTTCAAGAGACCCAGTACTTC. The chain uses TRBV7-9 and TRBJ2-5, with 11 bases identical to TRBD2. Germline CDR1 SEHNR, CDR2 FQNEAQ (reference sequence). Trimming removed 6 bases from V and 2 bases from J; junction bases left unmatched: 5. This CDR3 region has 15 residues.

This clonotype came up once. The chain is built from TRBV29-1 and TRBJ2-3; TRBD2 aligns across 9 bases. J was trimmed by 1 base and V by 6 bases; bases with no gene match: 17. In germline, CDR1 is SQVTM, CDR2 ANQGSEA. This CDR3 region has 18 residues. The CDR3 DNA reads TGCAGCGTGGGCGGCGGGCTAGCGGGAATTCATGGCACAGATACGCAGTATTTT. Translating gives CSVGGGLAGIHGTDTQYF.

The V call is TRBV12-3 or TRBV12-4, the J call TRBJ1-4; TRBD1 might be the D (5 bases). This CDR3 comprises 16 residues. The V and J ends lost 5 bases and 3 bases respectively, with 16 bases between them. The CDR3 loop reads CASSPGTGEANEKLFF. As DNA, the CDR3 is TGTGCCAGCAGTCCCGGGACGGGGGAGGCTAATGAAAAACTGTTTTTT.

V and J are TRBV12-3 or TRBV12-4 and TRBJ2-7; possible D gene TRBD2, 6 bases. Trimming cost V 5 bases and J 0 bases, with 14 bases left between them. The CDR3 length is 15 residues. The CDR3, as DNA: TGTGCCAGCAGTATCCTAGCGACCAGCTCCTACGAGCAGTACTTC. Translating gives CASSILATSSYEQYF.

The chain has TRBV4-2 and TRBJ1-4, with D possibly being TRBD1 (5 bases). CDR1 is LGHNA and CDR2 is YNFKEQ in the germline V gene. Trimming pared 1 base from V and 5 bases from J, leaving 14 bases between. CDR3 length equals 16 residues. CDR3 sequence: CASSQAAGTPNEKLFF. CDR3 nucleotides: TGTGCCAGCAGCCAAGCCGCCGGGACTCCAAATGAAAAACTGTTTTTT.

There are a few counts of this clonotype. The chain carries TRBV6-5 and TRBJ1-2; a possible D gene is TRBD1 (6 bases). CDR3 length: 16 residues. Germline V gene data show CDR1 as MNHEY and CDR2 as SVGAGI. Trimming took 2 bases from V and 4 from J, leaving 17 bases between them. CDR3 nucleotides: TGTGCCAGCAGTTACGTCGGGCGGGACATGTCCTATGGCTACACCTTC. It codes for CASSYVGRDMSYGYTF.

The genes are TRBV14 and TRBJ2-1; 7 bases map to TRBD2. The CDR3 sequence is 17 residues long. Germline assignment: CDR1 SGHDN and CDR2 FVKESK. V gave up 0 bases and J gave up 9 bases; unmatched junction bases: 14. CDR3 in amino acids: CASSQDKAGVLHGEQFF. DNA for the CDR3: TGTGCCAGCAGCCAAGATAAGGCGGGAGTCCTCCACGGTGAGCAGTTCTTC.

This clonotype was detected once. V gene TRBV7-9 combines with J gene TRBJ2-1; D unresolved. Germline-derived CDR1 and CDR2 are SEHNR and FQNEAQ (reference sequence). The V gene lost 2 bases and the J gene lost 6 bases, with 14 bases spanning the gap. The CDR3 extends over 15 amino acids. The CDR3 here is CASSLPLRPSNEQFF. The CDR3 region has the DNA TGTGCCAGCAGCTTACCCCTACGGCCAAGCAATGAGCAGTTCTTC.

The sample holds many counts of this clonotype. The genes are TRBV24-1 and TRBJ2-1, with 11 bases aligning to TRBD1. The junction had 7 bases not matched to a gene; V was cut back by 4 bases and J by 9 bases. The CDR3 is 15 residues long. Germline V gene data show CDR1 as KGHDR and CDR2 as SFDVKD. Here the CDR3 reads CATSDLGQGAGEQFF. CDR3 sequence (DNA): TGTGCCACCAGTGACCTTGGACAGGGGGCGGGTGAGCAGTTCTTC.

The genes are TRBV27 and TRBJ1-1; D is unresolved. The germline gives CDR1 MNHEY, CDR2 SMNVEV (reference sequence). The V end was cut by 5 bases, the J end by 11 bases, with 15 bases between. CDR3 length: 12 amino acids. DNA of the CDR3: TGTGCCAGCAGTCTGCCGGGCCGCGGGGCTTTCTTT. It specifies CASSLPGRGAFF.

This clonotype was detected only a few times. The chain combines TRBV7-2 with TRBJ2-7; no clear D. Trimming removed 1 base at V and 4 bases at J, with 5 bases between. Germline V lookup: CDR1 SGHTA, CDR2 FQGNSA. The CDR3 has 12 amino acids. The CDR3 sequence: CASSLDEYEQYF. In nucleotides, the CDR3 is TGTGCCAGCAGCTTAGACGAATACGAGCAGTACTTC.

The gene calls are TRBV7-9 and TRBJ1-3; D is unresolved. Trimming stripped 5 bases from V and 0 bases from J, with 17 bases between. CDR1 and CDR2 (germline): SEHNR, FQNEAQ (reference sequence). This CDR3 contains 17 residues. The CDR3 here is CASSLWADRGSGNTIYF. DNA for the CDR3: TGTGCCAGCAGCCTCTGGGCGGACCGGGGCTCTGGAAACACCATATATTTT.

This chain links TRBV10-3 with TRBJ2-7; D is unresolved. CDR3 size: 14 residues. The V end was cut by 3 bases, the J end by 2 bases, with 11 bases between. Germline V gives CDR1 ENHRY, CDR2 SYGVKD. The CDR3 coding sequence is TGTGCCATCAGTGATGATCAAGCAGCCTACGAGCAGTACTTC. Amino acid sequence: CAISDDQAAYEQYF.

CDR3 residues: CASSYVLAAKNIQYF. Written as DNA, the CDR3 is TGTGCCAGCAGTTACGTATTGGCGGCCAAAAACATTCAGTACTTC. The chain employs TRBV6-6 and TRBJ2-4; no clear D gene. V lost 2 bases and J lost 1, with 9 bases in between. The germline CDR1 and CDR2 sequences are MNHNY and SVGAGI (reference sequence). The CDR3 has 15 residues.